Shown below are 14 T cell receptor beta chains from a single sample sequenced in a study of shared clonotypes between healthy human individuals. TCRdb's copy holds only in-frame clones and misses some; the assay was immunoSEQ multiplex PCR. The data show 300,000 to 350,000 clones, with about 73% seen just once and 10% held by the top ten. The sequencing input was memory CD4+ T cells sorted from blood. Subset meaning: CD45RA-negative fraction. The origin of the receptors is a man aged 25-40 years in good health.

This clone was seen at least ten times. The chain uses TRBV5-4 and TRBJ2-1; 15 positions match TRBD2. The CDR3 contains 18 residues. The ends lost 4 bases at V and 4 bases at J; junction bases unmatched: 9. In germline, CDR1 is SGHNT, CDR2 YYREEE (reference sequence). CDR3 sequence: CASSPGLAGGGGYNEQFF. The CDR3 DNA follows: TGTGCCAGCAGCCCGGGACTAGCGGGAGGTGGGGGATACAATGAGCAGTTCTTC.

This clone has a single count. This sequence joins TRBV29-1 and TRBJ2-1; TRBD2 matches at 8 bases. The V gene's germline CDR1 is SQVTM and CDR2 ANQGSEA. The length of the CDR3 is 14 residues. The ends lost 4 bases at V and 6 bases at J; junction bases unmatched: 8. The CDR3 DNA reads TGCAGCGTTGTCGGTAGCGGGGCATCCAATGAGCAGTTCTTC. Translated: CSVVGSGASNEQFF.

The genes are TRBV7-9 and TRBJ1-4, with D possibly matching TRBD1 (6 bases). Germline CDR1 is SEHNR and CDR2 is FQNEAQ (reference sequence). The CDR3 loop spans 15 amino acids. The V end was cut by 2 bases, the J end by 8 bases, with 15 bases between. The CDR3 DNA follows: TGTGCCAGCAGCTTATCTTCCGGGACAATCGAAAAACTGTTTTTT. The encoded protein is CASSLSSGTIEKLFF.

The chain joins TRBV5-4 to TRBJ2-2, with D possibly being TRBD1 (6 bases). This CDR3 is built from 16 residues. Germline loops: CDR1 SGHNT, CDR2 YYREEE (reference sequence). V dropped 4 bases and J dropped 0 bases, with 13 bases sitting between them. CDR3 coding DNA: TGTGCCAGCAGCCCCCCCACAGGGACGAACACCGGGGAGCTGTTTTTT. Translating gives CASSPPTGTNTGELFF.

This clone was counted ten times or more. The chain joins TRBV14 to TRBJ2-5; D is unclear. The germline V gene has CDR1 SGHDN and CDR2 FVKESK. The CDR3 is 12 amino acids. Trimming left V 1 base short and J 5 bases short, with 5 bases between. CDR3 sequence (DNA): TGTGCCAGCAGCCAAGTGGGGGAGACCCAGTACTTC. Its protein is CASSQVGETQYF.

CDR3 sequence reads: CASGLSGARTEAFF. The CDR3 coding sequence is TGTGCTAGTGGTTTGTCGGGGGCGCGTACTGAAGCTTTCTTT. The chain employs TRBV12-5 and TRBJ1-1, with D possibly being TRBD1 (6 bases). Germline values: CDR1 LGHNT, CDR2 FRNRAP. Between the trimmed V and J ends, which lost 2 bases and 5 bases, there was a span of 12 bases. This CDR3 has 14 amino acids.

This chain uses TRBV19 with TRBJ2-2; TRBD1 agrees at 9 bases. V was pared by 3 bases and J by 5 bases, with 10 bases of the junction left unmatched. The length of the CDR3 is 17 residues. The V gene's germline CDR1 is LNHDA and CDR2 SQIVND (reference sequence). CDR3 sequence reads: CASSILGTGMGTGELFF. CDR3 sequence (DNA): TGTGCCAGTAGTATCTTGGGGACAGGGATGGGAACCGGGGAGCTGTTTTTT.

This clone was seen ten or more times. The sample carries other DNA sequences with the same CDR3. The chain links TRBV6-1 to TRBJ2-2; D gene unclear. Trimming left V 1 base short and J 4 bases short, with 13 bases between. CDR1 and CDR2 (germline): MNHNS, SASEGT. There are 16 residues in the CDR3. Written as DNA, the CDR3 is TGTGCCAGCAGTGAAGTGGTCCAGCTCACCACCGGGGAGCTGTTTTTT. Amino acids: CASSEVVQLTTGELFF.

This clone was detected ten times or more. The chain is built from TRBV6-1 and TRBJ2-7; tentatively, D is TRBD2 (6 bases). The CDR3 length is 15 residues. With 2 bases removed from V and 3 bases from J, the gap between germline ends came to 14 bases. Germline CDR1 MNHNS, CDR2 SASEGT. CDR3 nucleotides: TGTGCCAGCAGTGAAAGCGGCGGGAACTACTACGAGCAGTACTTC. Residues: CASSESGGNYYEQYF.

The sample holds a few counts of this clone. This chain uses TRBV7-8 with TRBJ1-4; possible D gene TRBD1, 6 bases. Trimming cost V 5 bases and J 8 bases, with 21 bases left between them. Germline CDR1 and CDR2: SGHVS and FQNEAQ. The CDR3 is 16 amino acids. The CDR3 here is CASSPRQVPAGEKLFF. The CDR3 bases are TGTGCCAGCAGCCCGCGACAGGTACCGGCTGGCGAAAAACTGTTTTTT.

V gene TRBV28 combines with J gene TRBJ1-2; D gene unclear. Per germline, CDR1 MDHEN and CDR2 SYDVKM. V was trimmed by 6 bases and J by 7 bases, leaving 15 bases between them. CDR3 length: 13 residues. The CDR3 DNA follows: TGTGCCAGCAGCCAGACCAGGATTTCTGGCTACACCTTC. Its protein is CASSQTRISGYTF.

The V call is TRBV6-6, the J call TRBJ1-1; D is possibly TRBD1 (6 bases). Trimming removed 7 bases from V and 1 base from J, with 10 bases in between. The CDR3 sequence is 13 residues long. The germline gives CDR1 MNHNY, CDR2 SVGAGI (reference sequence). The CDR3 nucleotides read TGTGCCAGCAAACCGGGACAGAACACTGAAGCTTTCTTT. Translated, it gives CASKPGQNTEAFF.

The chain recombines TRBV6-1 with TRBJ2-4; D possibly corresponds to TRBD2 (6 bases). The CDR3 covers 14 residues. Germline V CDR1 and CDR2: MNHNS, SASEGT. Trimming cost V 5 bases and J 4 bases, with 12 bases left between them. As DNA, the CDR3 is TGTGCCAGCAGTATATCCGGGACTAAAAACATTCAGTACTTC. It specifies CASSISGTKNIQYF.

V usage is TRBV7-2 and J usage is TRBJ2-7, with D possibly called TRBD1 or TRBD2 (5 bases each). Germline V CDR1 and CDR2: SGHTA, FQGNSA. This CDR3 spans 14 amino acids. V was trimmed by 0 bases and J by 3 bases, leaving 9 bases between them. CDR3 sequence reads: CASSLARDGYEQYF. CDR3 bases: TGTGCCAGCAGCTTAGCACGGGACGGCTACGAGCAGTACTTC.